This T cell receptor beta chain was profiled in a study of technical replicates of blood from a few donors. Data came from immunoSEQ multiplex PCR; TCRdb stores just in-frame clones and leaves some out. The data show fewer than 90,000 clones, 94% seen once. Per germline, CDR1 SGHKS and CDR2 YYEKEE (reference sequence). Trimming took off 1 base at V and 3 bases at J, with 8 bases between the two ends. CDR3 length: 13 amino acids. The gene calls are TRBV5-5 and TRBJ2-7, with a weak D call TRBD1 (6 bases). What was sequenced was T cells isolated from PBMCs. The receptor was isolated from a human donor in good health. The CDR3 nucleotides read TGTGCCAGCAGCTTGTTACAGGGCTACGAGCAGTACTTC. Its protein product is CASSLLQGYEQYF. Complete variable domain (other parts from reference TRBV5-5 and TRBJ2-7): DAGVTQSPTHLIKTRGQQVTLRCSPISGHKSVSWYQQVLGQGPQFIFQYYEKEERGRGNFPDRFSARQFPNYSSELNVNALLLGDSALYLCASSLLQGYEQYFGPGTRLTVT.